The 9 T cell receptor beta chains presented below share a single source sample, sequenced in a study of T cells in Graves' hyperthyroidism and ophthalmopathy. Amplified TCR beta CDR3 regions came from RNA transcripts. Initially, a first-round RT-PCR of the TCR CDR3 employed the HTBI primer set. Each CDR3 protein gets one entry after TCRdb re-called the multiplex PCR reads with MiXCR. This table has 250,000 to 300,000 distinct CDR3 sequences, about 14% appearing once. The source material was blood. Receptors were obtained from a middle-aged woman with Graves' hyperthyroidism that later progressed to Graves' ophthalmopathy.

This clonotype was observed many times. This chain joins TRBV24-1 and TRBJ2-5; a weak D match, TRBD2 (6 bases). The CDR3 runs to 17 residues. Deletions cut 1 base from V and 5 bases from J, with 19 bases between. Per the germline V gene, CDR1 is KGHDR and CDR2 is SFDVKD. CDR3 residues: CATSDLGGAAARETQYF. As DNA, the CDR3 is TGTGCCACCAGTGATTTAGGCGGGGCGGCCGCTCGGGAGACCCAGTACTTC.

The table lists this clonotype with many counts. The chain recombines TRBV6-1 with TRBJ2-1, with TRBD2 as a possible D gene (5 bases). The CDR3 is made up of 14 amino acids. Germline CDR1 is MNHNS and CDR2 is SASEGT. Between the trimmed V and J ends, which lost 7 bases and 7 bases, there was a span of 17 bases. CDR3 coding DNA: TGTGCCAGCACCCCAACGGCGGGCCGAAATGAGCAGTTCTTC. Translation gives CASTPTAGRNEQFF.

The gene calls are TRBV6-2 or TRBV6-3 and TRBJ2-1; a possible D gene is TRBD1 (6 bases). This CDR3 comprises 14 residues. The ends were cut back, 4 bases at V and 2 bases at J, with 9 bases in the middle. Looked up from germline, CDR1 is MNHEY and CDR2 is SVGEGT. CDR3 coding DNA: TGTGCCAGCAGTTGGGACACAGCCTACAATGAGCAGTTCTTC. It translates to CASSWDTAYNEQFF.

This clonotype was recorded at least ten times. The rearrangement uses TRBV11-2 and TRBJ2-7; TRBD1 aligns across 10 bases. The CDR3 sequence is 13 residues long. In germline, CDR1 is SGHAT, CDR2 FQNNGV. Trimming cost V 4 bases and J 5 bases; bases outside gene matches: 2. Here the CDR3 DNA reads TGTGCCAGCAGCTACGGGACAGGGGACGAGCAGTACTTC. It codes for CASSYGTGDEQYF.

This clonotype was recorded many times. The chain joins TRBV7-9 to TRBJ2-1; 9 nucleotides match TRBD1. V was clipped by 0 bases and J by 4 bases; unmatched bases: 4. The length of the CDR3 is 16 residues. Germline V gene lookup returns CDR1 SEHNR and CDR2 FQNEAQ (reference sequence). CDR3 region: CASSLAHGTGYNEQFF. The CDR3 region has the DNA TGTGCCAGCAGCTTAGCGCATGGGACAGGGTACAATGAGCAGTTCTTC.

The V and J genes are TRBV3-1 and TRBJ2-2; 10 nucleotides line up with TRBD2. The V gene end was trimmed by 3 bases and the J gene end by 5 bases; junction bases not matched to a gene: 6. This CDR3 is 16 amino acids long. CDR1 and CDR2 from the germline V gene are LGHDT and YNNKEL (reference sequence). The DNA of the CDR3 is TGTGCCAGCAGCCACATAAGCGGGAGGGGTACCGGGGAGCTGTTTTTT. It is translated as CASSHISGRGTGELFF.

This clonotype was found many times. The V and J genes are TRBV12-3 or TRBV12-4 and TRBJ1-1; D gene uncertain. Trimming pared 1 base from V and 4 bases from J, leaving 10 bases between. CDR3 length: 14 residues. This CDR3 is CASSLGEGVTEAFF. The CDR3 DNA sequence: TGTGCCAGCAGTTTAGGGGAGGGCGTCACTGAAGCTTTCTTT.

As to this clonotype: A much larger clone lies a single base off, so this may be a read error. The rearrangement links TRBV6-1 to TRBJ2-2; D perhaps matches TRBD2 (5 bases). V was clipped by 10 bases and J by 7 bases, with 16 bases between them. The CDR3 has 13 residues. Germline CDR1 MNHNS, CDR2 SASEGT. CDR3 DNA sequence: TGTGCCAACAGCTCAGAGGGATTCGGGGAGCTGTTTTTT. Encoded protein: CANSSEGFGELFF.

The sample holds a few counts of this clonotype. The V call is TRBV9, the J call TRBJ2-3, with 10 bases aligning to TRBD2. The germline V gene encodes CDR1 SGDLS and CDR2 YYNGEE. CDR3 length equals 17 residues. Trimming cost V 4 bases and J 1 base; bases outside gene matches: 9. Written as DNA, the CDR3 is TGTGCCAGCAGCTCCCCTGGCGGACTAGCGGGCACAGATACGCAGTATTTT. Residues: CASSSPGGLAGTDTQYF.